One T cell receptor beta chain is described in this entry. The germline V and J ends were trimmed by 5 bases and 3 bases, with 10 bases remaining between them. There are 14 residues in the CDR3. Germline assignment: CDR1 MNHNY and CDR2 SVGAGI (reference sequence). TCRdb reprocessed the 5' RACE reads with MiXCR, giving one entry per CDR3 protein. The data hold about 350,000 distinct CDR3 sequences, with roughly an eighth observed a single time. This sample is part of a study of T-cell memory formation after mild COVID-19. The sample consisted of PBMCs or a T cell subset sorted from them (not recorded which). This receptor was taken from a young man who had mild COVID-19 (a few samples of this study predate the infection). Cell type and time point are not known. J is TRBJ1-4 and V is TRBV6-6; no clear D. The CDR3 DNA sequence: TGTGCCAGCAGTAAGACACTGGCTAATGAAAAACTGTTTTTT. Its translation is CASSKTLANEKLFF.